This T cell receptor beta chain appears in the sequencing data of a study of persistence of HIV-infected CD4 T cells. About the research overall: Donors were ART-treated; their CMV- and Gag-responding CD4+ T cells were isolated.

Stimulation used approximately 9.1 ug/mL lysate from CMV-infected fibroblasts. Memory cells lacking CD40L and CD69 with high CD45RO were sorted. Donors had undetectable plasma HIV-1 RNA, under 50 copies/mL, for 4+ years. As to this clone: The target antigen is unknown.

This was the immunoSEQ version 4 assay in survey mode. Profiled with immunoSEQ multiplex PCR; TCRdb holds only in-frame clones, not every one. Among 35,000 to 45,000 clones listed, around 80% were seen once. This CDR3 has 16 residues. Trimming took 5 bases from V and 6 from J, leaving 20 bases between them. The germline V gene has CDR1 SGHVS and CDR2 FQNEAQ. The source material was CD4+ T cells sorted from PBMCs after approximately 19-hour stimulation, sampled from a patient who received antiretroviral therapy. The chain combines TRBV7-8 with TRBJ2-1; a weak D match, TRBD2 (7 bases). The source of this sequence is an adult man with HIV who was CMV-seropositive. For the CDR3, the DNA is TGTGCCAGCAGCCCCTTGGAGGGGGGGGGCGTCAATGAGCAGTTCTTC. This translates into CASSPLEGGGVNEQFF.